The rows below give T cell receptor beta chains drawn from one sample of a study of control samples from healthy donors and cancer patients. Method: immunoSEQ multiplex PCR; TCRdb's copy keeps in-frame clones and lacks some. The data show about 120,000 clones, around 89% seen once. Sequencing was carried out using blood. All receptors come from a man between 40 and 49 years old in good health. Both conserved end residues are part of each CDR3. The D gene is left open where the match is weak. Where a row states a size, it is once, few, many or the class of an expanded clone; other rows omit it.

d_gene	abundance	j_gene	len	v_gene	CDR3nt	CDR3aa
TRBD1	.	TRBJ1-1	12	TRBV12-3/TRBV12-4	TGTGCCAGCAGTTTGGACAGGGCGGAAGCTTTCTTT	CASSLDRAEAFF
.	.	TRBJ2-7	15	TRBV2	TGTGCCAGCAGTGAAGACAGACACTTTACCTACGAGCAGTACTTC	CASSEDRHFTYEQYF
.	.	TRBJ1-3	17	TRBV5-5	TGTGCCAGCAGCTTGTTGCCTGTTGCCCGCTCTGGAAACACCATATATTTT	CASSLLPVARSGNTIYF
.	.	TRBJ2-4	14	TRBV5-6	TGTGCCAGCAGCCAGTATCTAGCCAAAAACATTCAGTACTTC	CASSQYLAKNIQYF
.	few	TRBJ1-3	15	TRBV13	TGTGCCAGCAGCTTATATGAAGCGGGTGGAAACACCATATATTTT	CASSLYEAGGNTIYF
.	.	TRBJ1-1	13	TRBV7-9	TGTGCCAGCAGCTTTGTGGAGAACACTGAAGCTTTCTTT	CASSFVENTEAFF
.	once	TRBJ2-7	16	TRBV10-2	TGCGCCAGCAGTGAGTCGATGGGCCGAGTGGCCTACGAGCAGTACTTC	CASSESMGRVAYEQYF
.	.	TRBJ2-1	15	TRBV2	TGTGCCAGCAGTGAAGCCGGGGGTGGGTACAATGAGCAGTTCTTC	CASSEAGGGYNEQFF
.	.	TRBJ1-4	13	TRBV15	TGTGCCACCAGCAGAGATATAGGGGAAAAACTGTTTTTT	CATSRDIGEKLFF
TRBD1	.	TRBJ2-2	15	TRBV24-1	TGTGCCACCAGAGCCGGGACAGTGGGCACCGGGGAGCTGTTTTTT	CATRAGTVGTGELFF
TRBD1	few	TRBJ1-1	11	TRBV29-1	TGCAGCGTAGGGACAGGCTATGAAGCTTTCTTT	CSVGTGYEAFF
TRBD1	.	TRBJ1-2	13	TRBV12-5	TGTGCTAGTGGACCTCACAGGGGAGGTGGCTACACCTTC	CASGPHRGGGYTF
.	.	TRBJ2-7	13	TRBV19	TGTGCCAGTAGTACTCAGGACAGCTACGAGCAGTACTTC	CASSTQDSYEQYF
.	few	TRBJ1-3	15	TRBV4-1	TGCGCCAGCAGCCAAGTTGGCCAGGGGGGAAACACCATATATTTT	CASSQVGQGGNTIYF
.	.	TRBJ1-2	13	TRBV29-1	TGCAGCGTTGCACCGTTAGCTAACTATGGCTACACCTTC	CSVAPLANYGYTF
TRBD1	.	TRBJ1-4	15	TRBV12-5	TGTGCTAGTGGTTTAGGACAGGGACGTAATGAAAAACTGTTTTTT	CASGLGQGRNEKLFF
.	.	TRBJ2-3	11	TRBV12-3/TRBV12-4	TGTGCCAGCAGAGCTAGAGATACGCAGTATTTT	CASRARDTQYF
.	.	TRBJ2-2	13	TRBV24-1	TGTGCCACCAGAGCCGACCACACCGGGGAGCTGTTTTTT	CATRADHTGELFF
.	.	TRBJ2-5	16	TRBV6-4	TGTGCCAGCAACCCTGAGAGGGGACCCGTACAAGAGACCCAGTACTTC	CASNPERGPVQETQYF
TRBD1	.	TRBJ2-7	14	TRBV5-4	TGTGCCAGCAGCCTACAGGGGAGTTCCTACGAGCAGTACTTC	CASSLQGSSYEQYF
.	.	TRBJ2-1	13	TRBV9	TGTGCCAGCAGCGTAGGCAGGGGCAATGAGCAGTTCTTC	CASSVGRGNEQFF
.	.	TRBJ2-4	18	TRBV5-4	TGTGCCAGCAGCTCCCGGGGGACGGGGGGCGCTGCCAAAAACATTCAGTACTTC	CASSSRGTGGAAKNIQYF
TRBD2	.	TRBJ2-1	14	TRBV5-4	TGTGCCAGCCCTAGCGGGGGGGCCCACAATGAGCAGTTCTTC	CASPSGGAHNEQFF
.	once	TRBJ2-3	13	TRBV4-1	TGCGCCAGCAGCCTCTGGCGAACAGATACGCAGTATTTT	CASSLWRTDTQYF
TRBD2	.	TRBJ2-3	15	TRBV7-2	TGTGCCAGCAGCTTAGTACGGGGGGGTCAAGATACGCAGTATTTT	CASSLVRGGQDTQYF
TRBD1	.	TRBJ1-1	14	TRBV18	TGTGCCAGCTCACCGGGACAGGGGAACACTGAAGCTTTCTTT	CASSPGQGNTEAFF
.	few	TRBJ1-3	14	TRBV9	TGTGCCAGCAGGGAGGGATCCTCTGGAAACACCATATATTTT	CASREGSSGNTIYF